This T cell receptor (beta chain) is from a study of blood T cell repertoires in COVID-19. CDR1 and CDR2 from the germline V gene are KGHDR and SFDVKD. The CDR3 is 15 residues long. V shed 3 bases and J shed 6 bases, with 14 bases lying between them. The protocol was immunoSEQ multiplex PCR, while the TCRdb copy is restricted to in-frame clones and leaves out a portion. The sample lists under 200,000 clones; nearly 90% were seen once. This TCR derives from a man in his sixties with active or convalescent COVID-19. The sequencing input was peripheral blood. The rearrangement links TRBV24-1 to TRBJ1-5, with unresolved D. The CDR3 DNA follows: TGTGCCACCAGTGATCCGTCTCTCCCGGGTCAGCCCCAGCATTTT. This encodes CATSDPSLPGQPQHF.